Following are 25 T cell receptor beta chains from one sample sequenced in a study of control samples from healthy donors and cancer patients. Generated by immunoSEQ multiplex PCR, the TCRdb table keeps only in-frame clones and is missing some. The sample carries 100,000 to 150,000 clones, approximately 92% recorded once. Sequenced input: blood. Receptors originate from a woman aged 45-59 years in good health.

The CDR3 protein is CASSVDRGQYEQYF. The CDR3 DNA reads as TGCGCCAGCAGCGTAGACAGGGGGCAGTACGAGCAGTACTTC. The rearrangement joins TRBV5-1 to TRBJ2-7; 10 nucleotides line up with TRBD1. V was pared by 4 bases and J by 4 bases, with 5 bases of the junction left unmatched. The CDR3 length is 14 residues. Germline loops: CDR1 SGHRS, CDR2 YFSETQ.

This chain links TRBV2 with TRBJ1-5; D is possibly TRBD1 (5 bases). Trimming took 8 bases from V and 2 from J, leaving 16 bases between them. Germline V gives CDR1 SNHLY, CDR2 FYNNEI. This CDR3 region has 15 residues. The CDR3 nucleotides read TGTGCCAGCTCCGAACGGGGAGGGGGCAATCAGCCCCAGCATTTT. Amino acids: CASSERGGGNQPQHF.

The V and J genes are TRBV6-5 and TRBJ1-5; D remains unclear. V was clipped by 7 bases and J by 0 bases, with 7 bases between them. This CDR3 is 13 amino acids long. The V gene's germline CDR1 is MNHEY and CDR2 SVGAGI. The CDR3 coding sequence is TGTGCCAGCACGGGAGATAGCAATCAGCCCCAGCATTTT. This gives the protein CASTGDSNQPQHF.

The J gene is TRBJ2-1, the V gene TRBV11-2; D remains ambiguous. The CDR3 spans 12 residues. Germline CDR1 is SGHAT and CDR2 is FQNNGV. V lost 5 bases, J lost 4 bases, and 6 bases lay in between. Here the CDR3 DNA reads TGTGCCAGCAGCCTACAGTACAATGAGCAGTTCTTC. It encodes CASSLQYNEQFF.

The chain employs TRBV27 and TRBJ2-7; D is ambiguous. The CDR3 is 13 residues long. CDR1 is MNHEY and CDR2 is SMNVEV in the germline V gene (reference sequence). Trimming shortened V by 1 base and J by 2 bases, and 6 bases separated the two germline ends. The CDR3 nucleotides read TGTGCCAGCAGTTTATATAACACCTACGAGCAGTACTTC. As protein: CASSLYNTYEQYF.

About this clone: Other DNA variants within this sample encode the same CDR3. This chain connects TRBV6-5 to TRBJ2-5; D unclear. The CDR3 is 13 residues long. The V gene lost 0 bases and the J gene lost 5 bases, with 7 bases spanning the gap. CDR1 and CDR2 (germline): MNHEY, SVGAGI. For the CDR3, the DNA is TGTGCCAGCAGTTACTCCGGCTGGGAGACCCAGTACTTC. Translated, it gives CASSYSGWETQYF.

V and J are TRBV5-4 and TRBJ1-2; possible D gene TRBD1, 5 bases. Germline values: CDR1 SGHNT, CDR2 YYREEE (reference sequence). V was clipped by 0 bases and J by 8 bases, with 8 bases between them. The length of the CDR3 is 12 residues. As DNA, the CDR3 is TGTGCCAGCAGCTTGGCGGGGGAGGGCTACACCTTC. Its translation: CASSLAGEGYTF.

The chain couples TRBV6-4 to TRBJ1-1, with D possibly being TRBD1 (6 bases). Germline V CDR1 and CDR2: MRHNA, SNTAGT. V lost 7 bases to trimming and J lost 0 bases, with 18 bases between them. The CDR3 totals 16 residues. The CDR3 coding sequence is TGTGCCAGCATAGAGGCGGGACACCTCATGAACACTGAAGCTTTCTTT. Its protein product is CASIEAGHLMNTEAFF.

The CDR3 is CASSLAGGNEQFF. As DNA, the CDR3 is TGCGCCAGCAGCTTGGCAGGGGGGAATGAGCAGTTCTTC. The gene calls are TRBV5-1 and TRBJ2-1; D is possibly TRBD1 (7 bases). The germline CDR1 and CDR2 sequences are SGHRS and YFSETQ. The CDR3 length is 13 residues. Trimming pared 0 bases from V and 7 bases from J, leaving 8 bases between.

The chain links TRBV7-2 to TRBJ2-7, with 9 bases that match TRBD1. Germline V gene lookup returns CDR1 SGHTA and CDR2 FQGNSA. CDR3 size: 15 residues. V gave up 2 bases and J gave up 3 bases; unmatched junction bases: 5. The DNA of the CDR3 is TGTGCCAGCAGCTTACGGGGGGACAGGGTCTACGAGCAGTACTTC. Protein sequence: CASSLRGDRVYEQYF.

V and J are TRBV10-3 and TRBJ1-1, with 7 positions matching TRBD1. Germline loops: CDR1 ENHRY, CDR2 SYGVKD. Losses at the gene ends were 8 bases for V and 4 bases for J; bases not matched to a gene: 7. The length of the CDR3 is 13 residues. CDR3 DNA: TGTGCCATCGGGAGACAGGGAGTCACTGAAGCTTTCTTT. This gives the protein CAIGRQGVTEAFF.

The V and J genes are TRBV5-4 and TRBJ1-3; D call uncertain. V lost 4 bases and J lost 0, with 14 bases in between. CDR3 length: 16 amino acids. The germline V gene has CDR1 SGHNT and CDR2 YYREEE (reference sequence). This chain's CDR3 is CASSPQIGSSGNTIYF. The CDR3 DNA sequence: TGTGCCAGCAGCCCTCAGATCGGGAGCTCTGGAAACACCATATATTTT.

The gene calls are TRBV6-5 and TRBJ1-2; 7 nucleotides match TRBD1. The CDR3 runs 14 residues. The germline V gene has CDR1 MNHEY and CDR2 SVGAGI. Losses at the gene ends were 6 bases for V and 4 bases for J; bases not matched to a gene: 8. CDR3 protein: CASRETGRGYGYTF. The CDR3 region has the DNA TGTGCCAGCAGGGAGACAGGGCGCGGCTATGGCTACACCTTC.

This rearrangement joins TRBV30 to TRBJ2-1; D may be TRBD2 (5 bases). CDR1 and CDR2 from the germline V gene are GTSNPN and SVGIG (reference sequence). V lost 3 bases and J lost 3, with 9 bases in between. The CDR3 runs 13 residues. The CDR3 loop reads CAWRSSGYNEQFF. The CDR3 DNA is TGTGCCTGGAGGTCAAGCGGCTACAATGAGCAGTTCTTC.

The CDR3 loop reads CASSLKSLNTEAFF. CDR3 nucleotides: TGCGCCAGCAGCTTGAAAAGTTTGAACACTGAAGCTTTCTTT. The gene calls are TRBV5-1 and TRBJ1-1; D unclear. V was cut by 1 base and J by 0 bases, with 7 bases left in between. The CDR3 is made up of 14 amino acids. CDR1 is SGHRS and CDR2 is YFSETQ in the germline V gene.

The chain links TRBV18 to TRBJ1-2; unclear D gene. The V gene lost 5 bases and the J gene lost 0 bases, with 10 bases spanning the gap. Germline assignment: CDR1 KGHSH and CDR2 LQKENI. CDR3 length equals 14 residues. The CDR3 reads CASSSGPSNYGYTF. Written as DNA, the CDR3 is TGTGCCAGCTCATCCGGACCGTCTAACTATGGCTACACCTTC.

The CDR3 loop is CASSRLGGSGTEAFF. CDR3 nucleotides: TGTGCCAGCAGCCGTCTCGGCGGGTCGGGGACTGAAGCTTTCTTT. The rearrangement links TRBV7-9 to TRBJ1-1; D gene unclear. Germline CDR1 and CDR2: SEHNR and FQNEAQ (reference sequence). This CDR3 is built from 15 residues. Trimming cost V 5 bases and J 5 bases, with 18 bases left between them.

The chain is built from TRBV30 and TRBJ1-5; D unresolved. Per germline, CDR1 GTSNPN and CDR2 SVGIG (reference sequence). The V and J ends lost 2 bases and 2 bases respectively, with 13 bases between them. This CDR3 has 15 residues. CDR3 in amino acids: CAWSLFHSGNQPQHF. CDR3 coding DNA: TGTGCCTGGAGTCTCTTCCATTCCGGCAATCAGCCCCAGCATTTT.

This clone was seen a single time. This CDR3 is also generated by other DNA sequences in the sample. V gene TRBV5-1 combines with J gene TRBJ1-1, with D possibly being TRBD1 (5 bases). This CDR3 has 14 amino acids. Per germline, CDR1 SGHRS and CDR2 YFSETQ. V lost 3 bases to trimming and J lost 1 base, with 10 bases between them. CDR3 sequence: CASSSSGGNTEAFF. CDR3 coding DNA: TGCGCCAGCAGCTCCTCCGGGGGGAACACTGAAGCTTTCTTT.

V gene TRBV15 combines with J gene TRBJ1-4, with no clear D. CDR1 LNHNV and CDR2 YYDKDF come from the germline V gene (reference sequence). The ends were cut back, 0 bases at V and 4 bases at J, with 21 bases in the middle. The CDR3 sequence is 19 residues long. The CDR3 DNA reads as TGTGCCACCAGCAGAGATTCCCGGTTTAGGGCGCAAGATAATGAAAAACTGTTTTTT. It specifies CATSRDSRFRAQDNEKLFF.

V is TRBV3-1 (or the pseudogene TRBV3-2) and J is TRBJ1-2; D is undetermined. This CDR3 has 12 residues. V was trimmed by 6 bases and J by 7 bases, leaving 12 bases between them. From germline, CDR1 is LGHDT and CDR2 YNNKEL (reference sequence). The chain's CDR3 is CASSRERRGYTF. CDR3 DNA sequence: TGTGCCAGCAGTCGTGAACGGCGTGGCTACACCTTC.

V gene TRBV27 combines with J gene TRBJ1-1; 9 positions agree with TRBD1. The germline V gene has CDR1 MNHEY and CDR2 SMNVEV (reference sequence). CDR3 length: 16 amino acids. V gave up 6 bases and J gave up 5 bases; unmatched junction bases: 13. CDR3 in DNA: TGTGCCAGCAGCACTAAGACCGGGACAGGGAGGACTGAAGCTTTCTTT. It translates to CASSTKTGTGRTEAFF.

V gene TRBV6-5 combines with J gene TRBJ2-4, with 9 bases matching TRBD2. V shed 4 bases, J shed 0 bases, and the junction held 4 bases outside the gene matches. Germline CDR1 MNHEY, CDR2 SVGAGI. The CDR3 extends over 16 amino acids. The CDR3 nucleotides read TGTGCCAGCAGTTCTAGCGGGACCTTAGCCAAAAACATTCAGTACTTC. Amino acids: CASSSSGTLAKNIQYF.

For this clone: The sample holds other DNA sequences that translate to the same CDR3. The CDR3 is CASSLQGGGYTF. The CDR3 DNA sequence: TGTGCCAGCAGTTTGCAGGGTGGGGGCTACACCTTC. The chain employs TRBV2 and TRBJ1-2; TRBD1 might be the D (5 bases). Germline lookup yields CDR1 SNHLY and CDR2 FYNNEI. This CDR3 comprises 12 residues. Trimming shortened V by 5 bases and J by 8 bases, and 12 bases separated the two germline ends.

The chain has TRBV21-1 and TRBJ1-6. TRBV21-1 is deemed a pseudogene. CDR3 length equals 18 residues. CDR3: CASSKLNTHGSYNSPLHF. In DNA form, the CDR3 reads TGTGCCAGCAGCAAATTGAACACCCACGGCTCCTATAATTCACCCCTCCACTTT.